A selection of T cell receptor beta chains follows, all from one sample in a study of blood T cell repertoires in COVID-19. Sequencing used immunoSEQ multiplex PCR; TCRdb keeps in-frame clones, though not all of them. The table lists a few hundred thousand clones, 80% to 85% of them singletons, with approximately 6.8% in the top ten. The source material was PBMCs or T cells enriched from blood (not recorded which). The source of these receptors is a middle-aged woman who had recovered from COVID-19. Both conserved end residues are part of each CDR3. The order of the fields is V gene, D gene, clone size, J gene, CDR3 DNA, CDR3 protein. The D gene is left open where the match is weak. The size of a clone is reported for some rows only, either as once, few or many, or as a class for expanded clones.

>TRBV19|TRBD1|.|TRBJ2-7
TGTGCCAGTAGTGCGGGACAGGGACCGTACGAGCAGTACTTC
CASSAGQGPYEQYF
>TRBV12-5|TRBD1|.|TRBJ1-1
TGTGCTAGTGAGGGACAGCTTCTTGCTTTCTTT
CASEGQLLAFF
>TRBV9|.|.|TRBJ2-5
TGTGCCAGCAGCCCAGGGGTGGGGGAAGAGACCCAGTACTTC
CASSPGVGEETQYF
>TRBV28|.|.|TRBJ1-3
TGTGCCAGCAGTTCCCCGGACAGCCGAGGAAACACCATATATTTT
CASSSPDSRGNTIYF
>TRBV5-1|.|.|TRBJ2-1
TGCGCCAGCAGCGGTAATAGCCTACGATCCTACAATGAGCAGTTCTTC
CASSGNSLRSYNEQFF
>TRBV19|TRBD1|.|TRBJ1-2
TGTGCCAGTAGCCACAGGGGGGACCTGGGCTACACCTTC
CASSHRGDLGYTF
>TRBV7-2|TRBD1|few|TRBJ1-6
TGTGCCAGCAGAGAGCGACAGGGACACTCCTATAATTCACCCCTCCACTTT
CASRERQGHSYNSPLHF
>TRBV18|.|few|TRBJ1-2
TGTGCCAGCTCACTGGACACCGGAAACAGTAACTATGGCTACACCTTC
CASSLDTGNSNYGYTF
>TRBV2|TRBD2|.|TRBJ2-2
TGTGCCAGCACAGGGACTAGCGGGAGCACCGGGGAGCTGTTTTTT
CASTGTSGSTGELFF
>TRBV6-4|TRBD2|.|TRBJ2-1
TGTGCCAGCAGTCAGGGACTAGCGGGCCTGTACAATGAGCAGTTCTTC
CASSQGLAGLYNEQFF
>TRBV2|TRBD2|few|TRBJ2-1
TGTGCCAGCAGTGTAGCCAGCGGGAGTATCAATGAGCAGTTCTTC
CASSVASGSINEQFF
>TRBV19|TRBD1|.|TRBJ1-2
TGTGCCAGTAACCACGGACAGGGAGTACATGGCTACACCTTC
CASNHGQGVHGYTF
>TRBV7-2|TRBD2|.|TRBJ2-3
TGTGCCAGCAGCTTACAAGTAGCGGGGTTCACAGATACGCAGTATTTT
CASSLQVAGFTDTQYF
>TRBV5-1|.|.|TRBJ1-2
TGCGCCAGCAGCTTGGCGGGGGAGAACTATGGCTACACCTTC
CASSLAGENYGYTF
>TRBV6-5|.|.|TRBJ2-1
TGTGCCAGCAGTTTCGCGCGGAGCTCCTACAATGAGCAGTTCTTC
CASSFARSSYNEQFF
>TRBV2|TRBD2|once|TRBJ2-1
TGTGCCAGCGAGCGGGACTTAAGTGAGCAGTTCTTC
CASERDLSEQFF
>TRBV5-4|.|.|TRBJ2-2
TGTGCCAGCAGCTTGGCAGTGGCCGGGGAGCTGTTTTTT
CASSLAVAGELFF
>TRBV6-5|.|.|TRBJ1-2
TGTGCCAGCAGTTACTCAGAGGGTAGTGGCTACACCTTC
CASSYSEGSGYTF
>TRBV6-1|TRBD1|.|TRBJ2-5
TGTGCCAGCAGGGAACCGGGACAGGGGGCGTTAGAGACCCAGTACTTC
CASREPGQGALETQYF
>TRBV4-1|TRBD1|.|TRBJ1-1
TGCGCCAGCAGCCCACACAGGGGTAGCGCTGAAGCTTTCTTT
CASSPHRGSAEAFF
>TRBV2|TRBD2|.|TRBJ2-1
TGTGCCAGCAACGATCCGGGAGGGCCTAACGACAATGAGCAGTTCTTC
CASNDPGGPNDNEQFF
>TRBV5-5|TRBD2|.|TRBJ2-4
TGTGCCAGCAGCCCGGGACTAGTTCGTTTAGTCAAAAACATTCAGTACTTC
CASSPGLVRLVKNIQYF
>TRBV6-5|TRBD1|.|TRBJ2-3
TGTGCCAGCAGTCGGACAGGGCGCACAGATACGCAGTATTTT
CASSRTGRTDTQYF
>TRBV7-2|TRBD2|few|TRBJ2-1
TGTGCCAGCAGCCCACGCCTAGCGGAGGGTAGGGAGCAGTTCTTC
CASSPRLAEGREQFF
>TRBV5-1|.|.|TRBJ2-5
TGCGCCAGCAGCTCCTCCTTGGAGACCCAGTACTTC
CASSSSLETQYF
>TRBV11-2|TRBD2|.|TRBJ2-1
TGTGCCAGCAGCTGGGGACTAGCGGGGGGCTTAGGTGAGCAGTTCTTC
CASSWGLAGGLGEQFF
>TRBV5-4|.|.|TRBJ2-3
TGTGCCAGCAACCCGTCGGGTGCAGATACGCAGTATTTT
CASNPSGADTQYF